The rows below give T cell receptor beta chains drawn from one sample of a study of blood T cell repertoires in COVID-19. Generated by immunoSEQ multiplex PCR, the TCRdb table keeps only in-frame clones and is missing some. The table has approximately 180,000 clones, 80% to 90% seen once; the top ten hold about 3.3%. Sequenced sample: peripheral blood. Receptor source: a man aged 55-75 years with acute or convalescent COVID-19. CDR3s include the opening cysteine and the closing phenylalanine or tryptophan.

TRBJ2-7,TRBV5-6,CASSLGSRGGGEQYF
TRBJ2-7,TRBV2,CASSEGGIGTSGRLSYEQYF
TRBJ2-7,TRBV11-2,CASSATSGVGEQYF
TRBJ2-1,TRBV4-1,CASSQGPIGQPYNEQFF
TRBJ2-6,TRBV27,CASSLGTGLSGANVLTF
TRBJ1-5,TRBV19,CASSPGGRNGPQHF
TRBJ2-3,TRBV29-1,CSVDHGTDTQYF
TRBJ2-5,TRBV5-1,CASSRPQGFQETQYF
TRBJ1-5,TRBV19,CAISTPWGRVSNQPQHF
TRBJ1-5,TRBV19,CASIKTVGNQPQHF
TRBJ2-1,TRBV24-1,CATSDFNNPEQFF
TRBJ1-6,TRBV4-1,CASSLSRDGGSPLHF
TRBJ1-3,TRBV19,CASSMRDRAPSSGNTIYF
TRBJ1-2,TRBV7-9,CASSAGRGYGYTF
TRBJ2-1,TRBV30,CAWSLVSEQFF
TRBJ2-1,TRBV20-1,CSARDRGEQFF
TRBJ2-1,TRBV10-3,CAIGQGAGNEQFF
TRBJ2-5,TRBV5-1,CASSPRGGEQRRGTQYF
TRBJ2-3,TRBV27,CASSSGAGDTQYF
TRBJ2-7,TRBV11-2,CASSWTVNEQYF
TRBJ2-7,TRBV28,CASSLSTSGLYTYEQYF
TRBJ2-5,TRBV5-1,CASSLDSQETQYF
TRBJ1-1,TRBV6-5,CAIKRTGATTEAFF
TRBJ2-7,TRBV6-5,CASHQRTYEQYF
TRBJ1-1,TRBV21-1,CASSPGQTNTEAFF
TRBJ2-6,TRBV5-6,CASSLLDRLSGANVLTF
TRBJ2-3,TRBV19,CASSPGLDTDTQYF
TRBJ2-3,TRBV28,CASGKANTDTQYF
TRBJ2-7,TRBV27,CASSRRTGTYEQYF
TRBJ2-1,TRBV3-1/TRBV3-2,CASSQMGLAGGKGNEQFF
TRBJ1-1,TRBV12-3/TRBV12-4,CASSFVDTEAFF
TRBJ2-1,TRBV4-2,CASSQDRRGREGNEQFF
TRBJ2-5,TRBV6-2/TRBV6-3,CASSYSIRLAGGPETQYF
TRBJ2-1,TRBV19,CASNTPGLVTNEQFF
TRBJ2-7,TRBV9,CASSVEQGLAGVEQYF
TRBJ2-5,TRBV28,CASSNAGTPGGQYF
TRBJ1-2,TRBV7-2,CASSLTGSNYGYTF
TRBJ2-2,TRBV7-3,CASSLTSTGELFF
TRBJ2-7,TRBV7-2,CASSPAGTASYEQYF
TRBJ2-5,TRBV11-2,CASSHSGRASQETQYF
TRBJ2-4,TRBV6-5,CASSSTELAKNIQYF